These T cell receptor beta chains were read from a single sample in a study of T cells after posttransplantation cyclophosphamide. TCRdb keeps only in-frame clones here, not all; method: immunoSEQ multiplex PCR. Counted here are roughly 21,000 clones, 86% occurring once; the ten biggest clones make up more than 2%. The source was PBMCs, collected about 13 months after allogeneic stem cell transplant with calcineurin inhibitor and methotrexate. These receptors originate from a female patient between 25 and 45 years old who received an allogeneic stem cell transplant from an unrelated donor, was CMV-positive, and had acute and chronic GVHD. These T cells may partly come from the graft donor. Both conserved end residues are part of each CDR3. A D gene is named only where the DNA matches it firmly. Size values are once, few and many counts, or a class for expanded clones, and some rows have none.

V,J,D,size,CDR3,DNA
TRBV19,TRBJ2-1,TRBD1,.,CASSILGTGTTNEQFF,TGTGCCAGTAGTATTCTCGGGACAGGTACCACCAATGAGCAGTTCTTC
TRBV19,TRBJ2-1,.,.,CASSIGGPENEQFF,TGTGCCAGTAGTATAGGGGGCCCTGAAAATGAGCAGTTCTTC
TRBV7-3,TRBJ2-7,TRBD2,.,CASSLSGDFYEQYF,TGTGCCAGCAGCCTTAGCGGGGACTTCTACGAGCAGTACTTC
TRBV2,TRBJ1-3,.,.,CASSEGTGVRVSGNTIYF,TGTGCCAGCAGTGAGGGTACGGGGGTGAGGGTCTCTGGAAACACCATATATTTT
TRBV18,TRBJ2-5,TRBD2,.,CASSSRLAGEQETQYF,TGTGCCAGCTCATCGAGACTAGCGGGGGAACAAGAGACCCAGTACTTC
TRBV9,TRBJ2-3,.,.,CASSETGMTDTQYF,TGTGCCAGCAGTGAAACGGGGATGACAGATACGCAGTATTTT
TRBV9,TRBJ2-3,.,.,CASSFRSGTDTQYF,TGTGCCAGCAGCTTTCGATCGGGGACAGATACGCAGTATTTT
TRBV5-4,TRBJ1-1,TRBD1,.,CASRKLGDSWAFF,TGTGCCAGCAGGAAACTTGGGGACAGTTGGGCTTTCTTT
TRBV13,TRBJ2-3,TRBD2,.,CASSHTRLAGGNTQYF,TGTGCCAGCAGCCACACCCGACTAGCGGGGGGGAATACGCAGTATTTT
TRBV10-3,TRBJ2-7,.,few,CAISLAGRPNEQYF,TGTGCCATCTCTCTGGCAGGCCGCCCCAACGAGCAGTACTTC
TRBV9,TRBJ2-3,TRBD2,.,CASSAPRLAGGRTDTQYF,TGTGCCAGCAGTGCACCCAGACTAGCGGGAGGGCGGACAGATACGCAGTATTTT
TRBV30,TRBJ1-1,.,.,CACRQVNTEAFF,TGTGCCTGTCGACAGGTTAACACTGAAGCTTTCTTT
TRBV19,TRBJ1-6,TRBD1,.,CASSPRGRPVENSPLHF,TGTGCCAGTAGCCCCAGGGGGCGGCCGGTGGAAAATTCACCCCTCCACTTT
TRBV27,TRBJ2-7,.,once,CASKQSGGKWLYF,TGTGCCAGCAAGCAATCTGGGGGGAAGTGGCTGTACTTC
TRBV9,TRBJ2-7,TRBD2,.,CASSVQGGRAYEQYF,TGTGCCAGCAGCGTACAGGGCGGGAGGGCCTACGAGCAGTACTTC
TRBV5-1,TRBJ1-6,.,few,CASSQDEGSPLHF,TGCGCCAGCAGCCAGGACGAGGGTTCACCCCTCCACTTT
TRBV9,TRBJ2-5,.,.,CASSVYGTAQETQYF,TGTGCCAGCAGCGTATACGGCACAGCCCAAGAGACCCAGTACTTC
TRBV6-6,TRBJ1-2,TRBD1,few,CASSLQGGSDYTF,TGTGCCAGCAGTTTGCAGGGGGGCTCCGACTACACCTTC
TRBV13,TRBJ1-2,TRBD1,.,CASSSDRGWGYTF,TGTGCCAGCAGCTCGGACAGGGGCTGGGGCTACACCTTC
TRBV6-6,TRBJ2-7,TRBD2,.,CASSWDSGGPYEQYF,TGTGCCAGCAGTTGGGATAGCGGGGGCCCCTACGAGCAGTACTTC
TRBV4-1,TRBJ2-7,.,.,CASSRGTGSNEQYF,TGCGCCAGCAGCCGAGGCACAGGGTCCAACGAGCAGTACTTC
TRBV6-5,TRBJ1-1,TRBD1,once,CASSYLIQGASAFF,TGTGCCAGCAGTTACCTTATACAGGGGGCGTCGGCTTTCTTT
TRBV5-1,TRBJ2-7,.,.,CASSSTGFAQYF,TGCGCCAGCAGCTCCACAGGGTTCGCGCAGTACTTC
TRBV5-1,TRBJ2-1,.,.,CASSLLGDGGHEQFF,TGCGCCAGCAGCTTGTTGGGGGACGGGGGGCATGAGCAGTTCTTC
TRBV7-2,TRBJ2-7,.,.,CASSSAYEQYF,TGTGCCAGCAGCTCCGCCTACGAGCAGTACTTC
TRBV7-9,TRBJ1-1,.,.,CASSVQGSSFRAFF,TGTGCCAGCAGCGTACAGGGTAGCTCATTCCGGGCTTTCTTT
TRBV28,TRBJ2-7,TRBD2,.,CASRSSGPTYEQYF,TGTGCCAGCAGGTCTAGCGGGCCTACCTACGAGCAGTACTTC
TRBV11-3,TRBJ2-3,TRBD1,.,CASSFSGTGHTDTQYF,TGTGCCAGCAGCTTTAGTGGGACAGGCCACACAGATACGCAGTATTTT
TRBV9,TRBJ2-7,TRBD1,once,CASSGHGGQGYEQYF,TGTGCCAGCAGCGGACATGGGGGACAGGGTTACGAGCAGTACTTC
TRBV4-3,TRBJ2-7,.,.,CASSQDRGTYEQYF,TGCGCCAGCAGCCAAGACAGGGGAACCTACGAGCAGTACTTC
TRBV7-9,TRBJ2-2,.,.,CASSRAGGDTGELFF,TGTGCCAGCAGCCGGGCGGGCGGAGACACCGGGGAGCTGTTTTTT
TRBV4-3,TRBJ2-7,.,.,CASSPLVGAYEQYF,TGCGCCAGCAGCCCCCTAGTGGGAGCCTACGAGCAGTACTTC
TRBV19,TRBJ1-6,.,.,CATREGVTPLHF,TGTGCCACCCGGGAGGGAGTGACACCCCTCCACTTT
TRBV6-1,TRBJ1-3,.,.,CASSPGGGAGNTIYF,TGTGCCAGCAGTCCGGGTGGAGGCGCTGGAAACACCATATATTTT
TRBV27,TRBJ1-3,TRBD1,.,CASSSGQGAWGNTIYF,TGTGCCAGCAGTTCCGGACAGGGGGCGTGGGGAAACACCATATATTTT
TRBV29-1,TRBJ2-2,.,.,CSVFTGKSGELFF,TGCAGCGTTTTTACAGGGAAATCCGGGGAGCTGTTTTTT
TRBV27,TRBJ2-7,.,once,CASSFRVGEQYF,TGTGCCAGCAGTTTCAGGGTAGGCGAGCAGTACTTC
TRBV9,TRBJ2-7,TRBD2,.,CASSVDSGRAYEQYF,TGTGCCAGCAGCGTCGATAGCGGGAGGGCCTACGAGCAGTACTTC
TRBV28,TRBJ2-7,TRBD1,.,CASSSTGQGYEQYF,TGTGCCAGCAGTTCAACGGGACAGGGCTACGAGCAGTACTTC
TRBV14,TRBJ2-1,.,.,CASSQERGEQFF,TGTGCCAGCAGCCAAGAGAGAGGTGAGCAGTTCTTC
TRBV7-9,TRBJ2-7,.,medium-sized,CASSLSPGEQYF,TGTGCCAGCAGCCTATCCCCGGGGGAGCAGTACTTC
TRBV30,TRBJ2-7,.,once,CAWKAGALSYEQYF,TGTGCCTGGAAGGCAGGTGCCCTCTCCTACGAGCAGTACTTC
TRBV5-5,TRBJ2-5,.,.,CASSLSETQYF,TGTGCCAGCAGCCTCTCGGAGACCCAGTACTTC
TRBV7-9,TRBJ2-7,TRBD2,.,CASSFPGGAYYEQYF,TGTGCCAGCAGCTTCCCGGGGGGAGCTTACTACGAGCAGTACTTC
TRBV7-8,TRBJ2-6,TRBD1,once,CASSSWTGGNVLTF,TGTGCCAGCAGCTCCTGGACAGGGGGCAACGTCCTGACTTTC
TRBV9,TRBJ2-7,.,.,CASGATDYEQYF,TGTGCCAGCGGGGCGACCGATTACGAGCAGTACTTC